This TCR beta chain was captured in a study of graft-versus-host responses after intestinal transplantation. The study, taken as a whole, reports: High graft-versus-host to host-versus-graft clonal ratios were seen in allografts of patients with graft-donor T cell macrochimerism.

Concerning this clone: Its antigen is as yet unknown.

Produced via immunoSEQ multiplex PCR; TCRdb's table is partial and in-frame only. The sample lists over 80,000 clones, more than 70% occurring once. The sequencing here drew on PBMCs, taken 255 days after intestinal transplant. The sequence was collected from a human patient who received an intestinal transplant, so some T cells may come from the graft donor.

The CDR3 nucleotides read TGTGCCATCAGTGAGCCGGGCCCTCCAGAGCAGTACTTC. It is translated as CAISEPGPPEQYF. V gene TRBV10-3 combines with J gene TRBJ2-7; D gene uncertain. The CDR3 runs 13 residues. Germline values: CDR1 ENHRY, CDR2 SYGVKD. Trimming shortened V by 2 bases and J by 7 bases, and 12 bases separated the two germline ends.